These T cell receptor beta chains were read from a single sample in a study of a mutant IDH1 vaccine in newly diagnosed glioma. TCRdb's table, derived via immunoSEQ multiplex PCR, lists solely in-frame clones and lacks some. The sample holds around 15,000 clones; around four fifths are singletons and the top ten take over 8%. This sample comprised PBMCs, obtained from a glioma patient treated with radiotherapy, temozolomide or both. These receptors were obtained from a man in his forties or fifties with glioma. CDR3s include the opening cysteine and the closing phenylalanine or tryptophan. A D gene is named only where the DNA matches it firmly. Part of the rows lack a size; the others show once, few, many or a class for expanded clones.

J gene: TRBJ1-6; D gene: NA; V gene: TRBV7-9; clone size: NA; CDR3 DNA: TGTGCCAGCAGCTCCTATAATTCACCCCTCCACTTT; CDR3 protein: CASSSYNSPLHF
J gene: TRBJ1-1; D gene: NA; V gene: TRBV4-3; clone size: NA; CDR3 DNA: TGCGCCAGCAGCCAAGGGGTGCAGGCAGCCACTGAAGCTTTCTTT; CDR3 protein: CASSQGVQAATEAFF
J gene: TRBJ2-3; D gene: TRBD2; V gene: TRBV7-8; clone size: NA; CDR3 DNA: TGTGCCAGCAGCCCCACTAGCGGGAGCACAGATACGCAGTATTTT; CDR3 protein: CASSPTSGSTDTQYF
J gene: TRBJ2-6; D gene: NA; V gene: TRBV6-1; clone size: NA; CDR3 DNA: TGTGCCAGCCTTCTCTCTGGGGCCAACGTCCTGACTTTC; CDR3 protein: CASLLSGANVLTF
J gene: TRBJ1-1; D gene: NA; V gene: TRBV19; clone size: NA; CDR3 DNA: TGTGCCAGTAGTAAGGGTCCAGGGGTTATAGACACTGAAGCTTTCTTT; CDR3 protein: CASSKGPGVIDTEAFF
J gene: TRBJ2-1; D gene: TRBD2; V gene: TRBV11-2; clone size: NA; CDR3 DNA: TGTGCCAGCAGCTTGGTAGCGGGAGGCCGTGGGGAGCAGTTCTTC; CDR3 protein: CASSLVAGGRGEQFF
J gene: TRBJ2-3; D gene: NA; V gene: TRBV27; clone size: few; CDR3 DNA: TGTGCCAGCAGTTTTCCGACAGGATCGGGCACAGATACGCAGTATTTT; CDR3 protein: CASSFPTGSGTDTQYF
J gene: TRBJ2-7; D gene: NA; V gene: TRBV2; clone size: NA; CDR3 DNA: TGTGCCAGCAGTGAATTCGAGGCCCCGATGACCTCCTACGAGCAGTACTTC; CDR3 protein: CASSEFEAPMTSYEQYF
J gene: TRBJ2-1; D gene: NA; V gene: TRBV18; clone size: NA; CDR3 DNA: TGTGCCAGCTCACCGGGTTTCCTCCTCCAAGGGGGCTTCGGGACTTTAGAGCAGTTCTTC; CDR3 protein: CASSPGFLLQGGFGTLEQFF
J gene: TRBJ2-3; D gene: TRBD1; V gene: TRBV6-1; clone size: NA; CDR3 DNA: TGTGCCACTCTTGACTGGGACAGGGTAGATACGCAGTATTTT; CDR3 protein: CATLDWDRVDTQYF
J gene: TRBJ2-3; D gene: NA; V gene: TRBV2; clone size: NA; CDR3 DNA: TGTGCCAGCAGTGAAGGGCCGGCCCTCACAGATACGCAGTATTTT; CDR3 protein: CASSEGPALTDTQYF
J gene: TRBJ1-5; D gene: NA; V gene: TRBV5-8; clone size: few; CDR3 DNA: TGTGCCAGCAGCTTTGGATGGGGTAGGGGGCAGCCCCAGCATTTT; CDR3 protein: CASSFGWGRGQPQHF
J gene: TRBJ1-4; D gene: NA; V gene: TRBV5-4; clone size: NA; CDR3 DNA: TGTGCCAGCAGCTTGACAGGGCCTAATGAAAAACTGTTTTTT; CDR3 protein: CASSLTGPNEKLFF
J gene: TRBJ2-5; D gene: TRBD1; V gene: TRBV29-1; clone size: NA; CDR3 DNA: TGCAGCGTTGAAGTTCTAGGGGGCGAGACCCAGTACTTC; CDR3 protein: CSVEVLGGETQYF
J gene: TRBJ2-3; D gene: NA; V gene: TRBV2; clone size: NA; CDR3 DNA: TGTGCCACTAGACAGGGGAGGGCTTCTGATACGCAGTATTTT; CDR3 protein: CATRQGRASDTQYF
J gene: TRBJ1-6; D gene: NA; V gene: TRBV9; clone size: NA; CDR3 DNA: TGTGCCAGCAGCGCGGGGGGACGAAACCTCAATTCACCCCTCCACTTT; CDR3 protein: CASSAGGRNLNSPLHF
J gene: TRBJ1-1; D gene: NA; V gene: TRBV5-1; clone size: few; CDR3 DNA: TGCGCCAGCAGCTTGGCACTGGGGAACACTGAAGCTTTCTTT; CDR3 protein: CASSLALGNTEAFF
J gene: TRBJ1-4; D gene: TRBD1; V gene: TRBV4-1; clone size: NA; CDR3 DNA: TGCGCCAGCAGCCAAGCTTCCGGGACAGTTAATGAAAAACTGTTTTTT; CDR3 protein: CASSQASGTVNEKLFF
J gene: TRBJ2-1; D gene: NA; V gene: TRBV7-5; clone size: NA; CDR3 DNA: TGTGCCAGAAGCTGTGTAGGAGGTCTCGGCAATGAGCAGTTCTTC; CDR3 protein: CARSCVGGLGNEQFF
J gene: TRBJ2-2; D gene: NA; V gene: TRBV6-1; clone size: once; CDR3 DNA: TGTGCCAGCAGTGGAAATCGGGCCCCCACCGGGGAGCTGTTTTTT; CDR3 protein: CASSGNRAPTGELFF
J gene: TRBJ2-7; D gene: NA; V gene: TRBV7-9; clone size: NA; CDR3 DNA: TGTGCCAGCAGCTTAATCGGACGGGCGGACGAGCAGTACTTC; CDR3 protein: CASSLIGRADEQYF
J gene: TRBJ2-7; D gene: NA; V gene: TRBV19; clone size: NA; CDR3 DNA: TGTGCCAGTAGTATACGTCGGGGCTCCAACGAGCAGTACTTC; CDR3 protein: CASSIRRGSNEQYF
J gene: TRBJ2-3; D gene: NA; V gene: TRBV18; clone size: NA; CDR3 DNA: TGTGCCAGCTCACCCGAGGGGAGCGCGGATACGCAGTATTTT; CDR3 protein: CASSPEGSADTQYF
J gene: TRBJ2-7; D gene: TRBD2; V gene: TRBV5-1; clone size: NA; CDR3 DNA: TGCGCCAGCAGCTTGGCGACTAGCGGGGTCTACGAGCAGTACTTC; CDR3 protein: CASSLATSGVYEQYF
J gene: TRBJ2-1; D gene: TRBD2; V gene: TRBV14; clone size: NA; CDR3 DNA: TGTGCCAGCAGCCAGCGCCGGACTAGCGGGAGGGCTTATGATGAGCAGTTCTTC; CDR3 protein: CASSQRRTSGRAYDEQFF
J gene: TRBJ1-3; D gene: NA; V gene: TRBV15; clone size: NA; CDR3 DNA: TGTGCCACCAGCAGAGATCTGGGGGACTCTGGAAACACCATATATTTT; CDR3 protein: CATSRDLGDSGNTIYF
J gene: TRBJ1-5; D gene: NA; V gene: TRBV5-6; clone size: NA; CDR3 DNA: TGTGCCAGCAGCTTGTCTGGTTTCGGCAGATTCAATCAGCCCCAGCATTTT; CDR3 protein: CASSLSGFGRFNQPQHF
J gene: TRBJ2-3; D gene: NA; V gene: TRBV7-9; clone size: NA; CDR3 DNA: TGTGCCAGCAGCCTAGGAGGGGTAGCGGTCCCAAGCACAGATACGCAGTATTTT; CDR3 protein: CASSLGGVAVPSTDTQYF
J gene: TRBJ2-2; D gene: NA; V gene: TRBV9; clone size: few; CDR3 DNA: TGTGCCAGCAGCCTCCAAGGAGGGGGACTTAACACCGGGGAGCTGTTTTTT; CDR3 protein: CASSLQGGGLNTGELFF
J gene: TRBJ1-4; D gene: NA; V gene: TRBV30; clone size: NA; CDR3 DNA: TGTGCCTGGAGTCTGAACTCTAATGAAAAACTGTTTTTT; CDR3 protein: CAWSLNSNEKLFF
J gene: TRBJ1-3; D gene: TRBD1; V gene: TRBV5-1; clone size: NA; CDR3 DNA: TGCGCCAGCAGCTTGGAGGACAGGGGGCTGTGGAACACCATATATTTT; CDR3 protein: CASSLEDRGLWNTIYF
J gene: TRBJ2-7; D gene: TRBD2; V gene: TRBV27; clone size: few; CDR3 DNA: TGTGCCAGCAGTCCCAGAGGGCTAGCGGGAGAACGGTACTTC; CDR3 protein: CASSPRGLAGERYF
J gene: TRBJ1-5; D gene: NA; V gene: TRBV7-2; clone size: NA; CDR3 DNA: TGTGCCAGCAGCTTAAGGGGGGGAAGACAGCCCCAGCATTTT; CDR3 protein: CASSLRGGRQPQHF
J gene: TRBJ2-7; D gene: NA; V gene: TRBV4-1; clone size: few; CDR3 DNA: TGCGCCAGCAGCCAAGATCTGATCGCGGTCTTGGGGGGAAGCGAGCAGTACTTC; CDR3 protein: CASSQDLIAVLGGSEQYF
J gene: TRBJ1-2; D gene: NA; V gene: TRBV6-1; clone size: NA; CDR3 DNA: TGTGCCAGCACCCAATCCGGGGGGTACTATGGCTACACCTTC; CDR3 protein: CASTQSGGYYGYTF
J gene: TRBJ1-3; D gene: NA; V gene: TRBV25-1; clone size: NA; CDR3 DNA: TGTGCCAGCAGTACCAGCCGAAACACCATATATTTT; CDR3 protein: CASSTSRNTIYF
J gene: TRBJ1-3; D gene: TRBD1; V gene: TRBV7-2; clone size: NA; CDR3 DNA: TGTGCCAGCAGCTTATTACCGGACAGGGCTGGAAACACCATATATTTT; CDR3 protein: CASSLLPDRAGNTIYF
J gene: TRBJ1-3; D gene: NA; V gene: TRBV19; clone size: NA; CDR3 DNA: TGTGCCAGTCGAAATCAATTCTCTGGAAACACCATATATTTT; CDR3 protein: CASRNQFSGNTIYF
J gene: TRBJ2-5; D gene: TRBD2; V gene: TRBV11-3; clone size: NA; CDR3 DNA: TGTGCCAGCAGCTTATCAGGGTGGCTAGCGGGAAAACAAGAGACCCAGTACTTC; CDR3 protein: CASSLSGWLAGKQETQYF
J gene: TRBJ2-3; D gene: NA; V gene: TRBV11-2; clone size: NA; CDR3 DNA: TGTGCCAGCAGCTTAGGGTTAAACCCGAACACAGATACGCAGTATTTT; CDR3 protein: CASSLGLNPNTDTQYF